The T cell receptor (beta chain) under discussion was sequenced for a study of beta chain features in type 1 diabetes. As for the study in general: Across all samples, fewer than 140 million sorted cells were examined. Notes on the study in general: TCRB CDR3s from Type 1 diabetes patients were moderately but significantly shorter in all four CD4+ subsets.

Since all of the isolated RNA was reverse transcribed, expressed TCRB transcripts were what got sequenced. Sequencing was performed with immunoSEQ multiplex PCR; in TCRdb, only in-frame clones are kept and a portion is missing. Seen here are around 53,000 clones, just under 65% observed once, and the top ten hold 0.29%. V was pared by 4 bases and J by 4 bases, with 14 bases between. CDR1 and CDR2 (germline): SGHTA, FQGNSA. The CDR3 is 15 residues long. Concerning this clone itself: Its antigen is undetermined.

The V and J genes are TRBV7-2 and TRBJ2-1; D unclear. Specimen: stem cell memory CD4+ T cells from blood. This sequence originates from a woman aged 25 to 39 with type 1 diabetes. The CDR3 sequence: CASSSSGTTYNEQFF. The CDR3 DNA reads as TGTGCCAGCAGCTCCTCAGGAACAACTTACAATGAGCAGTTCTTC.